Following are 30 T cell receptor beta chains from one sample sequenced in a study of shared clonotypes between healthy human individuals. Measured with immunoSEQ multiplex PCR; TCRdb has only the in-frame clones, and not every one. The sample gives over a million clones, roughly 96% of which show up once; approximately 1.1% is in the top ten. Sequenced: naive CD4+ T cells sorted from blood. Documented subset: CD45RA+ positively selected. These receptors were obtained from a young man in good health.

The chain has TRBV29-1 and TRBJ1-4; D is perhaps TRBD1 (5 bases). The length of the CDR3 is 14 residues. V was clipped by 5 bases and J by 3 bases, with 13 bases between them. CDR1 and CDR2 (germline): SQVTM, ANQGSEA. In nucleotides, the CDR3 is TGCAGCGTTCTGCTTGGGGGTCCTAATGAAAAACTGTTTTTT. Protein: CSVLLGGPNEKLFF.

The chain combines TRBV28 with TRBJ2-7, with 14 bases matching TRBD2. V trimming: 4 bases; J trimming: 7 bases; junction bases outside the gene matches: 6. The CDR3 sequence is 15 residues long. Looked up from germline, CDR1 is MDHEN and CDR2 is SYDVKM. The CDR3 DNA reads as TGTGCCAGCAGTTCAGGGACTAGCGGGAGATGGGAGCAGTACTTC. Translation gives CASSSGTSGRWEQYF.

This chain links TRBV28 with TRBJ1-2; D gene unclear. The CDR3 contains 14 residues. Between the trimmed V and J ends, which lost 8 bases and 0 bases, there was a span of 13 bases. The germline CDR1 and CDR2 sequences are MDHEN and SYDVKM. Here the CDR3 DNA reads TGTGCCAGCTATACGCAAAGCCCTAACTATGGCTACACCTTC. Translating gives CASYTQSPNYGYTF.

The chain combines TRBV7-8 with TRBJ1-1; TRBD1 agrees at 9 bases. CDR3 length: 13 amino acids. Germline-derived CDR1 and CDR2 are SGHVS and FQNEAQ. Germline trimming cut 4 bases from V and 11 bases from J; bases unmatched to any gene: 8. For the CDR3, the DNA is TGTGCCAGCAGCTACGCCGGGACAGGGTCGGCTTTCTTT. Amino acid sequence: CASSYAGTGSAFF.

The chain carries TRBV7-2 and TRBJ2-1; TRBD2 matches 14 bases. The CDR3 extends over 17 amino acids. Germline V lookup: CDR1 SGHTA, CDR2 FQGNSA. After removal of 4 bases from V and 8 bases from J, the junction contained 10 bases not matched to a gene. CDR3 amino acids: CASSSPRGLAGVYEQFF. CDR3 DNA: TGTGCCAGCAGCTCACCCAGGGGACTAGCGGGGGTATATGAGCAGTTCTTC.

The V and J genes are TRBV28 and TRBJ1-5; D not certain. This CDR3 is 12 amino acids long. V was clipped by 6 bases and J by 10 bases, with 13 bases between them. Germline CDR1 is MDHEN and CDR2 is SYDVKM. The CDR3 spells CASSLPQLPQHF. The CDR3 DNA is TGTGCCAGCAGCCTCCCACAACTTCCCCAGCATTTT. Supplemented by reference TRBV28 and TRBJ1-5, the full variable domain reads DVKVTQSSRYLVKRTGEKVFLECVQDMDHENMFWYRQDPGLGLRLIYFSYDVKMKEKGDIPEGYSVSREKKERFSLILESASTNQTSMYLCASSLPQLPQHFGDGTRLSIL.

This CDR3 reads CASSLDVGDGNTIYF. In DNA, the CDR3 is TGCGCCAGCAGCTTGGATGTAGGGGATGGAAACACCATATATTTT. The J gene is TRBJ1-3, the V gene TRBV5-1, with D possibly being TRBD1 (5 bases). The CDR3 is 15 residues long. Trimming removed 0 bases at V and 3 bases at J, with 10 bases between. CDR1 and CDR2 (germline): SGHRS, YFSETQ.

This clone was observed once. This rearrangement joins TRBV28 to TRBJ2-2, with D perhaps TRBD1 (6 bases). This CDR3 has 14 amino acids. Germline V gene data show CDR1 as MDHEN and CDR2 as SYDVKM. V dropped 1 base and J dropped 6 bases, with 9 bases sitting between them. The CDR3 is CASSLYTGSGELFF. In nucleotides, the CDR3 is TGTGCCAGCAGTTTATACACAGGGTCCGGGGAGCTGTTTTTT. The full variable domain, completed using reference TRBV28 and TRBJ2-2, is DVKVTQSSRYLVKRTGEKVFLECVQDMDHENMFWYRQDPGLGLRLIYFSYDVKMKEKGDIPEGYSVSREKKERFSLILESASTNQTSMYLCASSLYTGSGELFFGEGSRLTVL.

The V gene is TRBV5-1, the J gene TRBJ2-1, with no clear D. Germline V gives CDR1 SGHRS, CDR2 YFSETQ. V lost 5 bases to trimming and J lost 5 bases, with 14 bases between them. The CDR3 loop spans 14 amino acids. The CDR3 DNA reads as TGCGCCAGCAGAGGGATAACCTCAAACAATGAGCAGTTCTTC. This codes for CASRGITSNNEQFF.

The table lists this clone with a count of one. The J gene is TRBJ2-7, the V gene TRBV2; 9 nucleotides agree with TRBD2. Germline V gives CDR1 SNHLY, CDR2 FYNNEI. This CDR3 has 14 residues. With V trimmed by 6 bases and J by 7 bases, 10 bases remained unmatched. CDR3 in DNA: TGTGCCAGCAGCCGGACTAGCGAGGTTGGGGAGCAGTACTTC. Amino acid sequence: CASSRTSEVGEQYF.

The rearrangement links TRBV11-3 to TRBJ2-2, with TRBD2 matching over 16 bases. The CDR3 consists of 18 residues. V gave up 10 bases and J gave up 0 bases; unmatched junction bases: 8. CDR1 is SGHNT, CDR2 YENEEA, per germline. CDR3 DNA sequence: TGTGCCACCTCTCAGGGACTAGCGGGAGGGCCGAACACCGGGGAGCTGTTTTTT. As protein: CATSQGLAGGPNTGELFF.

This chain links TRBV27 with TRBJ1-3; D may be TRBD1 (5 bases). The CDR3 is 17 amino acids. The germline V gene encodes CDR1 MNHEY and CDR2 SMNVEV (reference sequence). V lost 6 bases, J lost 1 base, and 19 bases lay in between. The CDR3 is CASSQRAMGGSGNTIYF. The CDR3 DNA sequence: TGTGCCAGCAGCCAACGGGCAATGGGGGGTTCTGGAAACACCATATATTTT.

The gene calls are TRBV5-1 and TRBJ1-2; D not certain. This CDR3 region has 14 residues. Germline CDR1 reads SGHRS; CDR2 reads YFSETQ. The V and J ends lost 0 bases and 7 bases respectively, with 13 bases between them. The CDR3 spells CASSLATIGGGYTF. The CDR3, as DNA: TGCGCCAGCAGCTTGGCCACGATCGGTGGTGGCTACACCTTC.

The gene calls are TRBV9 and TRBJ2-3, with TRBD1 matching 7 bases. V was clipped by 1 base and J by 8 bases; unmatched bases: 7. From germline, CDR1 is SGDLS and CDR2 YYNGEE. CDR3 length: 14 amino acids. The CDR3, as DNA: TGTGCCAGCAGCGTAAGGGCCAACAGGGGTACGCAGTATTTT. Translated: CASSVRANRGTQYF.

V is TRBV6-5 and J is TRBJ2-7; D is uncertain. The V gene lost 5 bases and the J gene lost 0 bases, with 14 bases spanning the gap. CDR1 and CDR2 from the germline V gene are MNHEY and SVGAGI. This CDR3 spans 15 amino acids. This chain's CDR3 is CASSTKGKYSYEQYF. The CDR3 DNA reads as TGTGCCAGCAGTACGAAAGGAAAATACTCCTACGAGCAGTACTTC.

In its sample, this clone was seen once. V and J are TRBV6-4 and TRBJ2-3; no firm D call. Trimming shortened V by 4 bases and J by 5 bases, and 10 bases separated the two germline ends. This CDR3 comprises 13 residues. Per germline, CDR1 MRHNA and CDR2 SNTAGT. DNA of the CDR3: TGTGCCAGCAGTGGAAGGGCTGGAGATACGCAGTATTTT. Translating it yields CASSGRAGDTQYF.

The gene calls are TRBV12-5 and TRBJ2-1; 9 nucleotides agree with TRBD1. The CDR3 length is 17 residues. Germline V gene data show CDR1 as LGHNT and CDR2 as FRNRAP. Trimming cost V 3 bases and J 1 base; bases outside gene matches: 7. The CDR3 here is CASGFPGTGSSYNEQFF. The CDR3 DNA follows: TGTGCTAGTGGTTTCCCCGGGACAGGGAGTTCCTACAATGAGCAGTTCTTC. The full variable domain, its missing parts supplied by reference TRBV12-5 and TRBJ2-1, is DARVTQTPRHKVTEMGQEVTMRCQPILGHNTVFWYRQTMMQGLELLAYFRNRAPLDDSGMPKDRFSAEMPDATLATLKIQPSEPRDSAVYFCASGFPGTGSSYNEQFFGPGTRLTVL.

The chain combines TRBV9 with TRBJ1-2; D ambiguous. Looked up from germline, CDR1 is SGDLS and CDR2 is YYNGEE. The V end was cut by 4 bases, the J end by 5 bases, with 21 bases between. CDR3 length: 16 amino acids. CDR3 sequence (DNA): TGTGCCAGCAGCACCACCTCCACGGGCCATTTATATGGCTACACCTTC. It specifies CASSTTSTGHLYGYTF.

V gene TRBV7-9 combines with J gene TRBJ2-3; 11 bases line up with TRBD2. The CDR3 length is 18 residues. Losses at the gene ends were 5 bases for V and 0 bases for J; bases not matched to a gene: 10. Germline-derived CDR1 and CDR2 are SEHNR and FQNEAQ (reference sequence). The CDR3, as DNA: TGTGCCAGCAGCGCCGCCAGGGCTAGCGGGGGGAGCACAGATACGCAGTATTTT. Translating it yields CASSAARASGGSTDTQYF.

The chain has TRBV27 and TRBJ2-2; no reliable D call. Trimming pared 3 bases from V and 7 bases from J, leaving 6 bases between. In germline, CDR1 is MNHEY, CDR2 SMNVEV (reference sequence). The CDR3 sequence is 12 residues long. The CDR3 protein is CASSFYRGELFF. DNA for the CDR3: TGTGCCAGCAGTTTCTACCGCGGGGAGCTGTTTTTT.

The V and J genes are TRBV5-4 and TRBJ2-1, with a weak D call TRBD1 (5 bases). This CDR3 comprises 12 residues. Trimming pared 5 bases from V and 9 bases from J, leaving 12 bases between. Germline lookup yields CDR1 SGHNT and CDR2 YYREEE (reference sequence). In DNA, the CDR3 is TGTGCCAGCAGTACCCAGGGAATTGAGCAGTTCTTC. This sequence encodes CASSTQGIEQFF.

CDR3 DNA sequence: TGTGCCAGCTCACCACCGGGAAGGGAGGATGAGCAGTTCTTC. This sequence encodes CASSPPGREDEQFF. The V call is TRBV18, the J call TRBJ2-1, with D possibly being TRBD2 (6 bases). The length of the CDR3 is 14 residues. V lost 0 bases, J lost 8 bases, and 11 bases lay in between. Per germline, CDR1 KGHSH and CDR2 LQKENI. Drawing the rest from reference TRBV18 and TRBJ2-1, the complete variable domain is NAGVMQNPRHLVRRRGQEARLRCSPMKGHSHVYWYRQLPEEGLKFMVYLQKENIIDESGMPKERFSAEFPKEGPSILRIQQVVRGDSAAYFCASSPPGREDEQFFGPGTRLTVL.

This chain uses TRBV30 with TRBJ1-2; 7 bases agree with TRBD1. J was trimmed by 7 bases and V by 2 bases; bases with no gene match: 4. This CDR3 is 12 amino acids long. Germline assignment: CDR1 GTSNPN and CDR2 SVGIG (reference sequence). CDR3 in amino acids: CAWSKGAGGYTF. The CDR3 region has the DNA TGTGCCTGGAGTAAGGGGGCTGGTGGCTACACCTTC.

The chain couples TRBV25-1 to TRBJ1-1; tentatively, D is TRBD1 (6 bases). The germline gives CDR1 MGHDK, CDR2 SYGVNS. The CDR3 extends over 14 amino acids. Trimming took off 5 bases at V and 1 base at J, with 11 bases between the two ends. In DNA form, the CDR3 reads TGTGCCAGCAGTCACAGGGACCCGAACACTGAAGCTTTCTTT. Translation gives CASSHRDPNTEAFF.

The chain employs TRBV10-3 and TRBJ2-1, with 13 bases aligning to TRBD2. The CDR3 sequence is 18 residues long. Trimming took 4 bases from V and 9 from J; bases not matched to a gene: 15. The germline gives CDR1 ENHRY, CDR2 SYGVKD. CDR3 amino acids: CAISAHGTSGKTGSEQFF. The CDR3 bases are TGTGCCATCAGTGCCCACGGGACTAGCGGGAAAACGGGGAGTGAGCAGTTCTTC.

Remarks on this clone: Other DNA sequences in this sample translate to the same CDR3. The rearrangement links TRBV5-4 to TRBJ2-7; the D gene is possibly TRBD2 (6 bases). Germline CDR1 is SGHNT and CDR2 is YYREEE (reference sequence). CDR3 length: 12 amino acids. V was shortened by 0 bases and J by 6 bases, with 7 bases between the two germline ends. Here the CDR3 DNA reads TGTGCCAGCAGCTTGGCCGGGAGCGAGCAGTACTTC. Protein sequence: CASSLAGSEQYF.

This clone was seen once. The V gene is TRBV5-1, the J gene TRBJ1-1, with 7 bases that match TRBD1. This CDR3 is 15 amino acids long. The J segment lost 1 base and the V segment lost 3 bases, leaving 6 bases of the junction unmatched. In germline, CDR1 is SGHRS, CDR2 YFSETQ. CDR3 DNA: TGCGCCAGCAGCTCGAGGACAGGAGCGAACACTGAAGCTTTCTTT. Protein: CASSSRTGANTEAFF. Full variable domain (outside the CDR3, taken from reference TRBV5-1 and TRBJ1-1): KAGVTQTPRYLIKTRGQQVTLSCSPISGHRSVSWYQQTPGQGLQFLFEYFSETQRNKGNFPGRFSGRQFSNSRSEMNVSTLELGDSALYLCASSSRTGANTEAFFGQGTRLTVV.

This chain links TRBV15 with TRBJ1-4, with D possibly TRBD1 on 6 matching bases. The CDR3 runs 16 residues. Germline V gene lookup returns CDR1 LNHNV and CDR2 YYDKDF (reference sequence). The V end was cut by 0 bases, the J end by 6 bases, with 14 bases between. CDR3 protein: CATSRDDWGQYEKLFF. CDR3 nucleotides: TGTGCCACCAGCAGAGATGATTGGGGACAATATGAAAAACTGTTTTTT.

The DNA for the CDR3 is TGTGCCAGCAGTTGGACTATTTATGAGACCCAGTACTTC. It is translated as CASSWTIYETQYF. The chain joins TRBV27 to TRBJ2-5; TRBD2 might be the D (6 bases). Per the germline V gene, CDR1 is MNHEY and CDR2 is SMNVEV (reference sequence). The germline V and J ends were trimmed by 4 bases and 5 bases, with 11 bases remaining between them. This CDR3 has 13 amino acids.

V gene TRBV19 combines with J gene TRBJ2-5; 12 bases are shared with TRBD1. This CDR3 comprises 16 residues. The V and J ends lost 4 bases and 5 bases, in that order; junction bases with no gene match: 8. Germline values: CDR1 LNHDA, CDR2 SQIVND (reference sequence). CDR3 DNA: TGTGCCAGTAGTAACACCGGGACAGGGGGCGGGGAGACCCAGTACTTC. It codes for CASSNTGTGGGETQYF.